These 9 T cell receptor beta chains were all obtained from the same sample, sequenced in a study of shared clonotypes between healthy human individuals. Method: immunoSEQ multiplex PCR; TCRdb's copy keeps in-frame clones and lacks some. The sample has 2 million to 2.5 million clones; over 85% are singletons. Specimen: naive CD4+ T cells from PBMCs. This sample's subset: CD45RA+ positively selected. All receptors derive from a man aged 18 to 35 in good health. Some clones in this sample may be carry-over from other donors' samples.

This clone was picked up one time. This chain uses TRBV10-3 with TRBJ2-1, with 13 bases aligning to TRBD2. The J segment lost 9 bases and the V segment lost 3 bases, leaving 5 bases of the junction unmatched. The CDR3 totals 15 residues. Germline V gene lookup returns CDR1 ENHRY and CDR2 SYGVKD. This chain's CDR3 is CAISEIGLAGVEQFF. CDR3 nucleotides: TGTGCCATCAGTGAAATAGGACTAGCGGGAGTTGAGCAGTTCTTC.

V gene TRBV29-1 combines with J gene TRBJ2-2, with no clear D. Germline CDR1 reads SQVTM; CDR2 reads ANQGSEA. V lost 6 bases to trimming and J lost 1 base, with 15 bases between them. The CDR3 extends over 15 amino acids. CDR3 in amino acids: CSVPDSRVNTGELFF. DNA for the CDR3: TGCAGCGTGCCTGACTCGAGAGTGAACACCGGGGAGCTGTTTTTT.

Comment on this clone: Additional DNA sequences in this sample encode the identical CDR3. The chain has TRBV6-1 and TRBJ2-1, with TRBD2 matching 14 bases. Germline trimming cut 6 bases from V and 5 bases from J; bases unmatched to any gene: 3. This CDR3 region has 15 residues. Germline V gene data show CDR1 as MNHNS and CDR2 as SASEGT. CDR3 protein: CASRWGLAGDNEQFF. CDR3 sequence (DNA): TGTGCCAGCAGATGGGGACTAGCGGGGGACAATGAGCAGTTCTTC.

V usage is TRBV6-1 and J usage is TRBJ1-2, with a possible D match to TRBD1 (5 bases). With 9 bases removed from V and 8 bases from J, the gap between germline ends came to 19 bases. The CDR3 has 13 amino acids. In germline, CDR1 is MNHNS, CDR2 SASEGT. CDR3 nucleotides: TGTGCCAGTTGCATGGCCAGGGACGGGGGCTACACCTTC. Translating it yields CASCMARDGGYTF.

CDR3 bases: TGCAGCGTTGCAGACCCCGGGGAGCTGTTTTTT. This codes for CSVADPGELFF. The chain uses TRBV29-1 and TRBJ2-2; D not certain. Looked up from germline, CDR1 is SQVTM and CDR2 is ANQGSEA. CDR3 length equals 11 residues. Trimming left V 4 bases short and J 6 bases short, with 6 bases between.

This clone was observed once. This chain connects TRBV7-8 to TRBJ2-1, with D possibly being TRBD2 (6 bases). The CDR3 spans 17 residues. Deletions cut 0 bases from V and 6 bases from J, with 18 bases between. The germline V gene encodes CDR1 SGHVS and CDR2 FQNEAQ. The CDR3 sequence: CASSLATDYTLFNEQFF. In nucleotides, the CDR3 is TGTGCCAGCAGCTTAGCGACGGACTATACACTTTTCAATGAGCAGTTCTTC.

The V gene is TRBV9, the J gene TRBJ2-5; D may match TRBD1 or TRBD2 (6 bases each). The CDR3 is 14 amino acids. V was clipped by 3 bases and J by 1 base, with 10 bases between them. The V gene's germline CDR1 is SGDLS and CDR2 YYNGEE. CDR3 in DNA: TGTGCCAGCAGCGGAGGGGGGCCCCAAGAGACCCAGTACTTC. The encoded protein is CASSGGGPQETQYF.

Of note for this clone: Additional DNA sequences in this sample encode the identical CDR3. CDR3 coding DNA: TGCGCCAGCAGCTTGCTCCAGGGACCATACAATGAGCAGTTCTTC. Protein product: CASSLLQGPYNEQFF. The chain uses TRBV5-1 and TRBJ2-1, with D perhaps TRBD1 or TRBD2 (5 bases each). Germline assignment: CDR1 SGHRS and CDR2 YFSETQ. The CDR3 length is 15 residues. The ends were cut back, 1 base at V and 4 bases at J, with 12 bases in the middle.

The chain has TRBV7-2 and TRBJ2-7; TRBD1 matches 9 bases. Per the germline V gene, CDR1 is SGHTA and CDR2 is FQGNSA. V lost 4 bases, J lost 5 bases, and 12 bases stayed unmatched. CDR3 size: 16 residues. In DNA form, the CDR3 reads TGTGCCAGCAGCTCACTCTACCGGGACAGGGAGGACGAGCAGTACTTC. It encodes CASSSLYRDREDEQYF. Variable domain in full (rest from reference TRBV7-2 and TRBJ2-7): GAGVSQSPSNKVTEKGKDVELRCDPISGHTALYWYRQSLGQGLEFLIYFQGNSAPDKSGLPSDRFSAERTGGSVSTLTIQRTQQEDSAVYLCASSSLYRDREDEQYFGPGTRLTVT.